Sequencing of this T cell receptor (beta chain) was carried out in a study of blood T cell repertoires in COVID-19. The data were produced by immunoSEQ multiplex PCR, yet TCRdb's version contains in-frame clones alone and is incomplete. The table has 80,000 or so clones, over 85% seen once. Source material: peripheral blood. The TCR was taken from a man aged 50-60 years with acute or convalescent COVID-19.

The CDR3 nucleotides read TGCGCCAGCAGCAGCAACCCGGGACTAGCGGGAGGGGCCGGGGAGCTGTTTTTT. Protein sequence: CASSSNPGLAGGAGELFF. The chain employs TRBV5-1 and TRBJ2-2; 16 positions agree with TRBD2. The length of the CDR3 is 18 residues. The germline gives CDR1 SGHRS, CDR2 YFSETQ. V lost 4 bases and J lost 6; bases outside the gene matches: 9.